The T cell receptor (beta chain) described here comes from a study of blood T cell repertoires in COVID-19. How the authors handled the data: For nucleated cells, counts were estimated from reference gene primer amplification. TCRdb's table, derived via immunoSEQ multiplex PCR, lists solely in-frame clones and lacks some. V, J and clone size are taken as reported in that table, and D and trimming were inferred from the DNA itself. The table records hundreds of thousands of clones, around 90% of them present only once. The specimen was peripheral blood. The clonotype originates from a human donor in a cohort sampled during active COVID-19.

CDR3 DNA: TGTGCCAGCAGCTGGGAAGCAGGGTACGAGCAGTACTTC. Protein sequence: CASSWEAGYEQYF. The genes are TRBV6-2 or TRBV6-3 and TRBJ2-7; maybe TRBD1 (5 bases). The length of the CDR3 is 13 residues. Between the trimmed V and J ends, which lost 6 bases and 4 bases, there was a span of 13 bases. Germline loops: CDR1 MNHEY, CDR2 SVGEGT.